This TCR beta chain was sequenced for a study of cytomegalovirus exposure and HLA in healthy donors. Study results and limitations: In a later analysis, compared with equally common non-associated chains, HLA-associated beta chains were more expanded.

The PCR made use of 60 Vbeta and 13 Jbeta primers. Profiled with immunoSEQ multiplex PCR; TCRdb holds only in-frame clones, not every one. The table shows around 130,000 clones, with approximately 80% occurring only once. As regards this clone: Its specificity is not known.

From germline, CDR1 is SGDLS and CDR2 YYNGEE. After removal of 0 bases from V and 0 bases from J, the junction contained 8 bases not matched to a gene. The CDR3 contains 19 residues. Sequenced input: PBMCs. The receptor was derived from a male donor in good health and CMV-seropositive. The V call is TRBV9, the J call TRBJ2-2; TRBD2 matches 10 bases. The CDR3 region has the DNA TGTGCCAGCAGCGTAGCAAACCTAGGGACTAGCGCGAACACCGGGGAGCTGTTTTTT. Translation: CASSVANLGTSANTGELFF.